This T cell receptor beta chain comes out of a study of T cell repertoires in cytomegalovirus infection. About the study: Based on public TCR beta signatures, there were indications of CMV infection and of a matching HLA type.

This clonotype was counted between two and nine times. The antigen is undetermined. This CDR3 has 15 residues. CDR1 and CDR2 (germline): MDHEN, SYDVKM. V was pared by 5 bases and J by 9 bases, with 7 bases of the junction left unmatched. Study-level findings and limits: The response measured ex vivo was dominated by TCR beta clonotypes (HLA-C-restricted and CMV-specific). Using cumulative public TCR beta family frequency, the authors identified those who carried CMV together with the relevant HLA.

MiXCR, applied by TCRdb to the reads, yields one record per CDR3 protein. The sample has roughly 230,000 distinct CDR3 sequences, 15% to 20% seen once; the top ten hold over 40%. The sample consisted of CD8+ T cells from PBMCs. The chain employs TRBV28 and TRBJ2-1, with 13 bases matching TRBD2. This TCR was sampled from a human donor in good health (CMV status not recorded). Some clones in this sample may be carry-over from other donors' samples. The CDR3 region has the DNA TGTGCCAGCAGTGGGGGACTAGCGGGGATCGGTGAGCAGTTCTTC. Translated: CASSGGLAGIGEQFF.